This T cell receptor beta chain is from a study of long-term antiretroviral therapy in people with HIV. The content of samples before DNA extraction was about 0.95-10 million cryopreserved PBMC. Germline V lookup: CDR1 LNHDA, CDR2 SQIVND (reference sequence). The CDR3 is made up of 12 amino acids. V shed 5 bases and J shed 6 bases, with 10 bases lying between them. This clone was recorded once. With survey level as its setting, the immunoSEQ assay was v3.0. TCRdb's copy holds only in-frame clones and misses some; the assay was immunoSEQ multiplex PCR. The table has 34,000 or so clones, over 70% seen once.

The chain couples TRBV19 to TRBJ1-1; D call uncertain. The sequence derives from a man aged 18 to 29 with HIV. This sample comprised unsorted PBMCs, obtained 0.6 years after starting antiretroviral therapy. CDR3 in amino acids: CASSPRSPEAFF. In DNA, the CDR3 is TGTGCCAGTAGTCCAAGGTCCCCTGAAGCTTTCTTT.